The entry below describes one TCR beta chain. This entry is derived from a study of graft-versus-host responses after intestinal transplantation. This CDR3 spans 18 amino acids. Produced via immunoSEQ multiplex PCR; TCRdb's table is partial and in-frame only. The data hold 9,500 or so clones, with approximately 88% observed a single time. Source: PBMCs, taken just under 250 days after intestinal transplant. The chain uses TRBV1 and TRBJ2-5; the D call in the table, TRBD1, was not verified against the DNA. TRBV1 is described as a pseudogene. The receptor was isolated from a human patient who received an intestinal transplant, so some T cells may come from the graft donor. The CDR3 spells CTSSPLTHGQGDQETQYF. In DNA form, the CDR3 reads TGCACCAGCAGCCCTCTGACCCACGGACAGGGGGATCAAGAGACCCAGTACTTC.